The 15 T cell receptor beta chains presented below share a single source sample, sequenced in a study of monozygotic twins with inflammatory bowel disease. TCRdb re-analyzed the 5' RACE reads; it lists each CDR3 protein once, without DNA. Seen in this sample are fewer than 200,000 distinct CDR3 sequences; the ten most common clones hold about 2.7%. Sequenced: blood. These receptors all stem from a human donor with ulcerative colitis or Crohn's disease, or a healthy co-twin of an affected twin (not recorded which).

The gene calls are TRBV9 and TRBJ1-4; TCRdb calls TRBD1, which cannot be checked without DNA. The CDR3 totals 15 residues. Per the germline V gene, CDR1 is SGDLS and CDR2 is YYNGEE. CDR3 protein: CASSVSGHRNEKLFF.

The rearrangement joins TRBV5-6 to TRBJ2-6. The germline V gene has CDR1 SGHDT and CDR2 YYEEEE. The length of the CDR3 is 17 residues. This CDR3 is CASSWGVTGAGANVLTF. The full variable domain, in which reference TRBV5-6 and TRBJ2-6 provide the parts outside the CDR3, is DAGVTQSPTHLIKTRGQQVTLRCSPKSGHDTVSWYQQALGQGPQFIFQYYEEEERQRGNFPDRFSGHQFPNYSSELNVNALLLGDSALYLCASSWGVTGAGANVLTFGAGSRLTVL.

The chain recombines TRBV27 with TRBJ2-7; as DNA is missing, the TRBD1 call by TCRdb cannot be tested. CDR3 length: 14 amino acids. Germline CDR1 is MNHEY and CDR2 is SMNVEV (reference sequence). CDR3 loop: CASSKDMGVNEQYF.

This rearrangement joins TRBV6-1 to TRBJ2-1; TCRdb picks TRBD2, but there is no DNA to check that call. The CDR3 spans 16 residues. Germline CDR1 reads MNHNS; CDR2 reads SASEGT. The CDR3 spells CASIRTGTSGYNEQFF.

V usage is TRBV9 and J usage is TRBJ2-3; checking the TCRdb D call of TRBD2 is not possible without DNA. The CDR3 is 15 residues long. Germline V gene data show CDR1 as SGDLS and CDR2 as YYNGEE. This CDR3 reads CASSALPGSTDTQYF.

The chain recombines TRBV30 with TRBJ2-7; TCRdb selects TRBD1, and the lack of DNA leaves this call unchecked. The CDR3 covers 12 residues. The germline V gene has CDR1 GTSNPN and CDR2 SVGIG (reference sequence). CDR3 region: CAWGTGSYEQYF.

CDR3 loop: CASSTTGKLGIEQFF. J is TRBJ2-1 and V is TRBV5-6; without DNA, the TCRdb call of TRBD1 cannot be checked. There are 15 residues in the CDR3. Germline V CDR1 and CDR2: SGHDT, YYEEEE.

The chain carries TRBV7-6 and TRBJ2-2; TCRdb proposes TRBD1, but this gene call is untestable without DNA. This CDR3 contains 17 residues. The germline V gene has CDR1 SGHVS and CDR2 FNYEAQ. CDR3 sequence reads: CASSLAPDRVNTGELFF.

V is TRBV20-1 and J is TRBJ2-7; TCRdb picks TRBD1, but there is no DNA to check that call. CDR1 and CDR2 (germline): DFQATT, SNEGSKA (reference sequence). The CDR3 has 14 residues. The CDR3 loop reads CSASSGVSSYEQYF.

The chain links TRBV20-1 to TRBJ1-1; TCRdb outputs TRBD1, but without DNA this stays unchecked. Germline lookup yields CDR1 DFQATT and CDR2 SNEGSKA (reference sequence). The CDR3 consists of 11 residues. CDR3 in amino acids: CSARPDREAFF.

The chain links TRBV6-4 to TRBJ2-1; TCRdb selects TRBD1, and the lack of DNA leaves this call unchecked. Germline V gene lookup returns CDR1 MRHNA and CDR2 SNTAGT. The CDR3 consists of 16 residues. The CDR3 is CASSRLGREPYNEQFF.

The chain employs TRBV12-3 or TRBV12-4 and TRBJ2-7; TCRdb names TRBD2, which stays unverified in the absence of DNA. CDR3 length: 15 amino acids. The CDR3 loop is CASSFSGRVSYEQYF.

The CDR3: CASRGTSGPYEQYF. V is TRBV12-3 or TRBV12-4 and J is TRBJ2-7; checking the TCRdb D call of TRBD2 is not possible without DNA. This CDR3 comprises 14 residues.

The chain carries TRBV12-3 or TRBV12-4 and TRBJ1-5. This CDR3 is built from 12 residues. CDR3: CASSLAYSLQHF.

The V call is TRBV14, the J call TRBJ2-7; TCRdb calls TRBD2, which cannot be checked without DNA. The V gene's germline CDR1 is SGHDN and CDR2 FVKESK. The CDR3 length is 14 residues. CDR3 loop: CASSQGGWYDEQYF.